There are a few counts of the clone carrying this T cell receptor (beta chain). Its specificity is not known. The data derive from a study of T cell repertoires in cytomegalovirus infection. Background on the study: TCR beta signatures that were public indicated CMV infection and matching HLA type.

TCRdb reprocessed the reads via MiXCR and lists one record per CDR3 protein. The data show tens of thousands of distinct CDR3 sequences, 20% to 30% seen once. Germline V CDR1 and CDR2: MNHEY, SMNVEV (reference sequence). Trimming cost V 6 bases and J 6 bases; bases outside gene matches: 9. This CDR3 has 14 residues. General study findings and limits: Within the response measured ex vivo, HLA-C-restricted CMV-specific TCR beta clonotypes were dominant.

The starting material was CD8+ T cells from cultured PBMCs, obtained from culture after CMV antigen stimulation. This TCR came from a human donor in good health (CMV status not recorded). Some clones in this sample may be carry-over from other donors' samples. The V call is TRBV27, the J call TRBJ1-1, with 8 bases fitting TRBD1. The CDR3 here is CASRSTGVGPEAFF. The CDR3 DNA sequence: TGTGCCAGCAGGTCGACAGGGGTCGGGCCTGAAGCTTTCTTT.